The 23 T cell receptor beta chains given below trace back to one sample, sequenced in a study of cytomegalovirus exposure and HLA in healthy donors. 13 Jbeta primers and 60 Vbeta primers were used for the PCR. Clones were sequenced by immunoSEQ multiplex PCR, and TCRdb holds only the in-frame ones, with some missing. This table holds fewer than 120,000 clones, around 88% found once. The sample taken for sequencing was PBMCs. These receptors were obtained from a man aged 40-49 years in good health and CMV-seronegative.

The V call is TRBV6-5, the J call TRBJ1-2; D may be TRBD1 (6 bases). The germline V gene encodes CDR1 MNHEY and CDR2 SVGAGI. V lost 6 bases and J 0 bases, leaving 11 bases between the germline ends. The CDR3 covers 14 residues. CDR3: CASRGQLANYGYTF. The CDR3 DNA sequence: TGTGCCAGCAGAGGACAGCTAGCTAACTATGGCTACACCTTC.

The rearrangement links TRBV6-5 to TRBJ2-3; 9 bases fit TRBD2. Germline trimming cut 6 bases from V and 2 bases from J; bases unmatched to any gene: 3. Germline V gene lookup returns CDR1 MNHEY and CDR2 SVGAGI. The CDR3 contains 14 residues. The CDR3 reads CASRPSGATDTQYF. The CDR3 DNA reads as TGTGCCAGCAGGCCTAGCGGGGCCACAGATACGCAGTATTTT.

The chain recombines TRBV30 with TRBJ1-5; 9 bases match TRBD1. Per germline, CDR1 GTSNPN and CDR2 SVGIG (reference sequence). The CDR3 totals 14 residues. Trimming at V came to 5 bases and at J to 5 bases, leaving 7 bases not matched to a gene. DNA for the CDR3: TGTGCCTGGCAGACAGGGGGGATCGATCAGCCCCAGCATTTT. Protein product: CAWQTGGIDQPQHF.

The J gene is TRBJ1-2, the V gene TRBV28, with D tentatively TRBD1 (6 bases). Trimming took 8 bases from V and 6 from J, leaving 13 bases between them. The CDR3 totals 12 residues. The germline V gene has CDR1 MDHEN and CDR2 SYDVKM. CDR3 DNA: TGTGCCAGCGGCAACAGGGCTGATGGCTACACCTTC. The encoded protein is CASGNRADGYTF.

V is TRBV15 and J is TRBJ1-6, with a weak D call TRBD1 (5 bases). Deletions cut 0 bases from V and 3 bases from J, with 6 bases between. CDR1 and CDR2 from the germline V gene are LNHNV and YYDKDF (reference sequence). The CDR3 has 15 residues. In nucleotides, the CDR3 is TGTGCCACCAGCAGAGACAGGGACTATAATTCACCCCTCCACTTT. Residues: CATSRDRDYNSPLHF.

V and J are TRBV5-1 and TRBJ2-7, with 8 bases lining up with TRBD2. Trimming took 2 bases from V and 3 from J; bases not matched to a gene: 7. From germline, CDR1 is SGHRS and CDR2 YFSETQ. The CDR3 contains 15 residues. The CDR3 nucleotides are TGCGCCAGCAGCTTTTCGCGGGGGGTATACTACGAGCAGTACTTC. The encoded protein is CASSFSRGVYYEQYF.

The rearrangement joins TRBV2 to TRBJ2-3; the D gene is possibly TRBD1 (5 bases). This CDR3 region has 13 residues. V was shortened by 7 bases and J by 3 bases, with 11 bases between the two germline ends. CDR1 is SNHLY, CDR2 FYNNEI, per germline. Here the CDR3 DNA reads TGTGCCAGCATGCTCAGGGTTACAGATACGCAGTATTTT. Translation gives CASMLRVTDTQYF.

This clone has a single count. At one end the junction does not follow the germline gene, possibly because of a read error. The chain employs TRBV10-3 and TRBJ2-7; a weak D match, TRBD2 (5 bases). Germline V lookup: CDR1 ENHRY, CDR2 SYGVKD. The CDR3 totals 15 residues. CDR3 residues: CAISESQRPSDEQYF. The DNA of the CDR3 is TGTGCCATCAGTGAGTCGCAGCGGCCCTCCGACGAGCAGTACTTC.

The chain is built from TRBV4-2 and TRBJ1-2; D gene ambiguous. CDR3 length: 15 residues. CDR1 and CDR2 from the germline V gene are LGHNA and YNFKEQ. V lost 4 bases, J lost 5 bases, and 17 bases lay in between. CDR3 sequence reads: CASSREWRVEYGYTF. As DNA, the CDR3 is TGTGCCAGCAGCCGCGAGTGGAGAGTGGAGTATGGCTACACCTTC.

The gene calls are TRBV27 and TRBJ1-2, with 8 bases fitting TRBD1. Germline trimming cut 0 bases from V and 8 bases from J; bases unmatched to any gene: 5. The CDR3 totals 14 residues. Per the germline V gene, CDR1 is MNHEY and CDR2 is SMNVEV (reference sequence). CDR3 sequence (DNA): TGTGCCAGCAGTTTATCCGGACAGGGCGGCGGCTACACCTTC. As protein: CASSLSGQGGGYTF.

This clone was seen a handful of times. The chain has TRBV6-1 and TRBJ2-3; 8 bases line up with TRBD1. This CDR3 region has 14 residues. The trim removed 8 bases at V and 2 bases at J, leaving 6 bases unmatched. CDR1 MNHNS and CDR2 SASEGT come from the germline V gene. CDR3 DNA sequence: TGTGCCAGCGGGGGACAGGTCCCCACAGATACGCAGTATTTT. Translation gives CASGGQVPTDTQYF.

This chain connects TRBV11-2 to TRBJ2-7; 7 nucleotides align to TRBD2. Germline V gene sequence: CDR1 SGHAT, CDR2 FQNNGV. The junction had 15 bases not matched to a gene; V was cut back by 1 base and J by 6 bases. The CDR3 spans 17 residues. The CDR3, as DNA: TGTGCCAGCAGCTTAGTATCGGCAGCGGGGCTTACGGGCGAGCAGTACTTC. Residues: CASSLVSAAGLTGEQYF.

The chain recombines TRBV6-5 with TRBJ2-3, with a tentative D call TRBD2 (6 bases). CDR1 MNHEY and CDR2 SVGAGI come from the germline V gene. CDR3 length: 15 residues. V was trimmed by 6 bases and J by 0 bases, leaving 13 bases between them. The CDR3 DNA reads TGTGCCAGCAGGAACCGGGGGAGCAGCACAGATACGCAGTATTTT. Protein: CASRNRGSSTDTQYF.

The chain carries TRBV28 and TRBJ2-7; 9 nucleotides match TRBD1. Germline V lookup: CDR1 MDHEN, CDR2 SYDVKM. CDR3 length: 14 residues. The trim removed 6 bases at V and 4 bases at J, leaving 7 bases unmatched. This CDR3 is CASRQGQGKYEQYF. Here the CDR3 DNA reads TGTGCCAGCAGACAGGGACAGGGAAAATACGAGCAGTACTTC.

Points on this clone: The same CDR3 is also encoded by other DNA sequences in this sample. The CDR3 protein is CASSSGQGNTEAFF. The DNA of the CDR3 is TGCGCCAGCAGCTCAGGACAGGGTAACACTGAAGCTTTCTTT. The V and J genes are TRBV5-1 and TRBJ1-1; TRBD1 agrees at 8 bases. With 3 bases clipped from V and 2 bases from J, the junction kept 3 bases outside the gene matches. Germline CDR1 is SGHRS and CDR2 is YFSETQ. The CDR3 totals 14 residues.

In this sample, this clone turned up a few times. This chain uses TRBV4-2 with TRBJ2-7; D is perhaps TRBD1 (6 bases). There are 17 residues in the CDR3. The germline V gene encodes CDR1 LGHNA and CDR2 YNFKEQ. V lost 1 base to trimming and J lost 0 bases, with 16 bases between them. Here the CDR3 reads CASSQVRQVLGSYEQYF. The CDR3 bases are TGTGCCAGCAGCCAAGTGAGACAGGTCCTGGGCTCCTACGAGCAGTACTTC.

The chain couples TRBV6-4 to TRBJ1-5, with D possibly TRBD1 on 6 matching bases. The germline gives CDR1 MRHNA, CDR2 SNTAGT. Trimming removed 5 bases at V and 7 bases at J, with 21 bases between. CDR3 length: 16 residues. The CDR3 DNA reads TGTGCCAGCAGTCCGAATGCGGGGGCCCCTCACCAGCCCCAGCATTTT. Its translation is CASSPNAGAPHQPQHF.

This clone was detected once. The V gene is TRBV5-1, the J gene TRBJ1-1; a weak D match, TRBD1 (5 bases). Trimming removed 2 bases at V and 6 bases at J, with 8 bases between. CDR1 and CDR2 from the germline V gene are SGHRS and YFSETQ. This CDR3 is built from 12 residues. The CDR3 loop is CASSFPGSEAFF. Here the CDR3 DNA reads TGCGCCAGCAGCTTCCCAGGGTCTGAAGCTTTCTTT.

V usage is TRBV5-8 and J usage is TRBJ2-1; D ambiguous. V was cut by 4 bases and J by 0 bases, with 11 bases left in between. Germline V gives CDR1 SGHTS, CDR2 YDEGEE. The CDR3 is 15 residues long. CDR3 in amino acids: CASSLGWSSYNEQFF. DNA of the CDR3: TGTGCCAGCAGCCTGGGCTGGAGCTCCTACAATGAGCAGTTCTTC.

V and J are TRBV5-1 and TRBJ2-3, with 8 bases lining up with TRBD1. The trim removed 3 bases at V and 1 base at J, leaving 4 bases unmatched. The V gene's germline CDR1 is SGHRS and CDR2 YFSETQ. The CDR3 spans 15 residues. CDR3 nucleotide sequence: TGCGCCAGCAGCTCGCAGGGGGCGGGCACAGATACGCAGTATTTT. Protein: CASSSQGAGTDTQYF.

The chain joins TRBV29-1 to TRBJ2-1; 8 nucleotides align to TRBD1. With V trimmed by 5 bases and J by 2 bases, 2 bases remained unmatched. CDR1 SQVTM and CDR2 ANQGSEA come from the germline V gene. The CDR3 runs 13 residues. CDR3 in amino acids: CSVTGGTYNEQFF. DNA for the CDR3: TGCAGCGTTACAGGGGGGACCTACAATGAGCAGTTCTTC.

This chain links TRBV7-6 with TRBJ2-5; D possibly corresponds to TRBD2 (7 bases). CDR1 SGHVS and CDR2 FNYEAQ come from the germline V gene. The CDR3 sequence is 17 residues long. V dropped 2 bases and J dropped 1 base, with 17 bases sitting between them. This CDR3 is CASSLFSRGATQETQYF. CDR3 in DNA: TGTGCCAGCAGCTTATTCTCACGGGGGGCCACCCAAGAGACCCAGTACTTC.

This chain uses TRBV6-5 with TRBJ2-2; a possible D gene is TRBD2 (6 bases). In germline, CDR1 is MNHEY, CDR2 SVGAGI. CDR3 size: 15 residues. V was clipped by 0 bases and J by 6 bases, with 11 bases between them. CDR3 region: CASSYSGLPAGELFF. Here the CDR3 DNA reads TGTGCCAGCAGTTACTCGGGACTCCCTGCCGGGGAGCTGTTTTTT.